This TCR beta chain derives from a study of T cells after yellow fever vaccination. Notes on the study in general: A small proportion of clonotypes was detected in both the CD4 and CD8 compartments.

UMIs and a universal primer site were added when TCR cDNA was made by 5'RACE template switching. One entry per CDR3 protein, called by TCRdb with MiXCR from the 5' RACE reads. The data contain over 150,000 distinct CDR3 sequences, approximately 6.2% of them seen just once; the ten biggest clones take up just under 3%. The V end was cut by 4 bases, the J end by 1 base, with 6 bases between. The V gene's germline CDR1 is SGHDT and CDR2 YYEEEE. The CDR3 has 12 amino acids. Ten or more counts support this clonotype. Its antigen is currently unknown. The receptor was derived from a man between 18 and 35 years old who received the YFV17D yellow fever vaccine. The chain uses TRBV5-6 and TRBJ2-7, with D tentatively TRBD2 (6 bases). Sequences were derived from CD4+ T cells sorted from PBMCs, sampled on the day of the first yellow fever vaccination. CDR3 protein: CASSGTSYEQYF. In DNA, the CDR3 is TGTGCCAGCAGCGGGACTTCCTACGAGCAGTACTTC.